This TCR beta chain appears in the sequencing data of a study of blood T cell repertoires in COVID-19. Germline V gene sequence: CDR1 KGHSH, CDR2 LQKENI. Trimming cost V 8 bases and J 0 bases, with 14 bases left between them. The CDR3 consists of 14 residues. Clones were sequenced by immunoSEQ multiplex PCR, and TCRdb holds only the in-frame ones, with some missing. The sample records approximately 300,000 clones, around nine tenths being singletons. The chain employs TRBV18 and TRBJ2-7; TRBD2 might be the D (6 bases). This clonotype was obtained from a man aged 55 to 70 who had recovered from COVID-19. Input material: PBMCs or T cells enriched from blood (not recorded which). The CDR3, as DNA: TGTGCCAGCACTCACGGCGGGAACTCCTACGAGCAGTACTTC. Protein product: CASTHGGNSYEQYF.